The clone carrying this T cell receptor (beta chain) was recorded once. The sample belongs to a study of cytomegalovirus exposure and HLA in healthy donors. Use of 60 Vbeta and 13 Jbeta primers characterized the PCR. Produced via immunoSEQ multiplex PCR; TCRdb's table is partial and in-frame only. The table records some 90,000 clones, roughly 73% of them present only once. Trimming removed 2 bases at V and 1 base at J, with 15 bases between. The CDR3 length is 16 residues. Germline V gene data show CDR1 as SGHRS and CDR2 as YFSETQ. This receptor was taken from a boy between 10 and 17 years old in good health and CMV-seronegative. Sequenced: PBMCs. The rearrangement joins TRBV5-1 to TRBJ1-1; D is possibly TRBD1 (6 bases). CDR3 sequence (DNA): TGCGCCAGCAGCTTAGGGACACTCCCTCGGAACACTGAAGCTTTCTTT. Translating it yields CASSLGTLPRNTEAFF.